One T cell receptor beta chain is described in this entry. The antigen remains undetermined. The data were obtained in a study of T cell clonotyping in hematopoietic cell transplantation. Clones were read by immunoSEQ multiplex PCR, and TCRdb kept only the in-frame ones, dropping some. Of approximately 30,000 clones listed, 82% are singletons. Broader study findings: Higher Inverse Simpson Index values in graft donor and pretransplant recipient predicted broader posttransplant TCR diversity.

CDR3 size: 17 residues. The ends were cut back, 3 bases at V and 5 bases at J, with 20 bases in the middle. Germline CDR1 SGHAT, CDR2 FQNNGV. Indicated time point: recipient sample about 28 days before transplant, after cytoreduction. This chain uses TRBV11-2 with TRBJ2-1; D is ambiguous. The sequence came from a middle-aged man with acute myeloid leukemia. Some clones in this sample may be carry-over from other donors' samples. The material was peripheral blood mononuclear cells, obtained before stem cell transplant. The CDR3 protein is CASSFLVLGHHHNEQFF. The CDR3 bases are TGTGCCAGCAGCTTCCTTGTTTTAGGCCACCACCACAATGAGCAGTTCTTC.